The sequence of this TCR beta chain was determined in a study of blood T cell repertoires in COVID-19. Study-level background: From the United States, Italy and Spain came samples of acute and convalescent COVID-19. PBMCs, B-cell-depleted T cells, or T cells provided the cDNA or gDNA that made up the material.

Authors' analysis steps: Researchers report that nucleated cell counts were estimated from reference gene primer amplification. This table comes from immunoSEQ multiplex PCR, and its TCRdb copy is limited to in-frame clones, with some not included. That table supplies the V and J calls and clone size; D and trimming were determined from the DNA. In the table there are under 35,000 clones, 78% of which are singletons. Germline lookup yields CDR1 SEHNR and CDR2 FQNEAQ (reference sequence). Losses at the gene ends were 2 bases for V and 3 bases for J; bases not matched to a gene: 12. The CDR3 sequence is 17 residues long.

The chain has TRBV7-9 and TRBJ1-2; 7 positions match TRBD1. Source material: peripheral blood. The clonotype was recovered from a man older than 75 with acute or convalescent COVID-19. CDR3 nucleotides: TGTGCCAGCAGCTTATACCCCCCGAGTGACAGGGACTATGGCTACACCTTC. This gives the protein CASSLYPPSDRDYGYTF.